A selection of T cell receptor beta chains follows, all from one sample in a study of blood T cell repertoires in COVID-19. Method: immunoSEQ multiplex PCR; TCRdb's copy keeps in-frame clones and lacks some. Here the sample spans a few hundred thousand clones, 92% being singletons. The material sequenced was PBMCs or T cells enriched from blood (not recorded which). All receptors come from a woman aged 25-40 years who had recovered from COVID-19. The conserved cysteine and the conserved F or W are not part of the CDR3 here. Size tells how often a clone was seen (once, few, many) or the class of an expanded clone, and some rows leave it out.

J gene,V gene,CDR3 length,clone size,CDR3 protein
TRBJ1-2,TRBV10-3,14,NA,AISDPEIDRADGYT
TRBJ2-5,TRBV28,12,once,AIQQQGAGETQY
TRBJ2-7,TRBV6-2/TRBV6-3,13,NA,ASSRGTSGSYEQY
TRBJ1-6,TRBV11-2,15,once,ASSLRDSSSYNSPLH
TRBJ2-7,TRBV11-2,12,once,ASSPLHGGLEQY
TRBJ2-1,TRBV5-8,11,once,ASSMQTVGQQF
TRBJ1-1,TRBV29-1,11,NA,SAGHNRGTEAF
TRBJ2-7,TRBV27,17,NA,ASSSSDTSGSTGAYEQY
TRBJ2-7,TRBV3-1/TRBV3-2,13,NA,ASSLGTSGTYEQY
TRBJ1-5,TRBV28,13,NA,ASSFRGTGNQPQH
TRBJ1-1,TRBV27,16,NA,ASSRTGGSLNLDTEAF
TRBJ1-5,TRBV29-1,11,NA,SVATGGEQPQH
TRBJ1-4,TRBV6-5,13,NA,ASRPTGATNEKLF
TRBJ2-1,TRBV12-3/TRBV12-4,11,once,ASSTGPYNEQF
TRBJ1-5,TRBV6-5,11,NA,ASSSSRDQPQH
TRBJ1-2,TRBV7-2,11,NA,ASSSRQGAGYT
TRBJ2-7,TRBV5-6,12,NA,ASSLDGTGYEQY
TRBJ2-7,TRBV6-2/TRBV6-3,12,NA,ASSYSYRPYEQY
TRBJ2-2,TRBV6-5,13,few,ASSRTSGRAGELF
TRBJ2-2,TRBV5-1,11,NA,ASSLAGTGELF
TRBJ2-3,TRBV19,12,NA,ASSIRVRLDTQY
TRBJ1-3,TRBV25-1,14,once,ASSESLISSGNTIY
TRBJ1-5,TRBV6-5,13,NA,ASRQGLLGNQPQH
TRBJ1-2,TRBV7-2,13,NA,ASSLGDRVNYGYT